A selection of T cell receptor beta chains follows, all from one sample in a study of blood T cell repertoires in COVID-19. TCRdb's copy holds only in-frame clones and misses some; the assay was immunoSEQ multiplex PCR. The repertoire consists of about 150,000 clones, with roughly 78% occurring once and the leading ten covering less than 7.5%. The sequencing sample was made of PBMCs or T cells enriched from blood (not recorded which). These receptors all stem from a woman aged 45 to 65 who had recovered from COVID-19. Both conserved end residues are part of each CDR3. Fields, in order: D gene, clone size, J gene, V gene, CDR3 DNA, CDR3 protein. A D gene is named only where the DNA matches it firmly. Clone size is given for some rows only: seen once, a few or many times, or a class if the clone is expanded.

.,.,TRBJ2-2,TRBV29-1,TGCAGCGTTGAGGGGGGGCAGGTCACCGGGGAGCTGTTTTTT,CSVEGGQVTGELFF
TRBD1,.,TRBJ1-5,TRBV14,TGTGCCAGCAGTCGGGACAGGGGTCAGCCCCAGCATTTT,CASSRDRGQPQHF
.,.,TRBJ2-5,TRBV5-1,TGCGCCAGCAGCTGGGGACTCCAAGAGACCCAGTACTTC,CASSWGLQETQYF
.,few,TRBJ1-5,TRBV7-8,TGTGCCAGCAGCTTAGCGCGCGGGACCCTTAATCAGCCCCAGCATTTT,CASSLARGTLNQPQHF
.,.,TRBJ1-5,TRBV19,TGTGCCAGTAGTTTGAAGCGGGGCAATCAGCCCCAGCATTTT,CASSLKRGNQPQHF
.,few,TRBJ2-1,TRBV2,TGTGCCAGCAGTGGGCGGGGTGAGCAGTTCTTC,CASSGRGEQFF
.,.,TRBJ2-3,TRBV19,TGTGCCAGTAGTATTGTTTATCAGGGTCCAGATACGCAGTATTTT,CASSIVYQGPDTQYF
TRBD2,once,TRBJ2-1,TRBV7-3,TGTGCCAGCAGCTCCCCTGGCGGGGGGGCCTGGAGTGAGCAGTTCTTC,CASSSPGGGAWSEQFF
.,many,TRBJ1-6,TRBV19,TGTGCCAGTAGTTGGACAGACCCTAACTCCTATAATTCACCCCTCCACTTT,CASSWTDPNSYNSPLHF
.,.,TRBJ2-7,TRBV5-6,TGTGCCAGCAGCTTGGGCGTGAGCTCCTACGAGCAGTACTTC,CASSLGVSSYEQYF
.,.,TRBJ1-6,TRBV27,TGTGCCAGCACTCCATGGGGGGGGCTCGGCAATTCACCCCTCCACTTT,CASTPWGGLGNSPLHF
TRBD1,.,TRBJ2-1,TRBV18,TGTGCCAGCTCATCCGGGACAGGGGCCTACAATGAGCAGTTCTTC,CASSSGTGAYNEQFF
.,.,TRBJ1-2,TRBV19,TGTGCCAGTAGTACGGACAGCTCCACAAATAACTATGGCTACACCTTC,CASSTDSSTNNYGYTF
.,.,TRBJ1-1,TRBV9,TGTGCCAGCGCTCCCCAGGTAGGGGGGGGCACTGAAGCTTTCTTT,CASAPQVGGGTEAFF
.,.,TRBJ2-2,TRBV6-2/TRBV6-3,TGTGCCAGCAGTTATTACGCGGACAGCTACACCGGGGAGCTGTTTTTT,CASSYYADSYTGELFF
.,.,TRBJ2-2,TRBV27,TGTGCCTCTACCCACCCGGCGGGGAACACCGGGGAGCTGTTTTTT,CASTHPAGNTGELFF
TRBD1,.,TRBJ1-2,TRBV6-5,TGTGCCAGCAGTTATGCACCGGGACAGGGGAACTATGGCTACACCTTC,CASSYAPGQGNYGYTF
.,.,TRBJ1-5,TRBV1,TGCACCAGCAGCTCAGGGTCGCCCCAGCATTTT,CTSSSGSPQHF